This TCR beta chain was documented in a study of T cells after yellow fever vaccination. Study outcomes and limitations: Post-booster reappearance was seen for most primary-vaccination clones (around 96% CD4, 75% to 90% CD8).

This clonotype was seen a few times. Its target is unknown. TCRdb re-called the 5' RACE reads through MiXCR, storing one row per CDR3 protein. This sample has more than 300,000 distinct CDR3 sequences; about 6.6% occur once, and the top ten carry 15% to 20%. Trimming removed 8 bases from V and 3 bases from J, with 16 bases in between. Looked up from germline, CDR1 is SNHLY and CDR2 is FYNNEI. The CDR3 is 15 residues long. The source is a man aged 18 to 29 who received the YFV17D yellow fever vaccine. The sample here was PBMCs, taken roughly 45 days after the first yellow fever vaccination. This rearrangement joins TRBV2 to TRBJ2-2, with D perhaps being TRBD1 or TRBD2 (6 bases each). The CDR3 coding sequence is TGTGCCAGCTACGAGGGGGGCGCGTACACCGGGGAGCTGTTTTTT. Translation: CASYEGGAYTGELFF. The full variable domain, rest sourced from reference TRBV2 and TRBJ2-2, is EPEVTQTPSHQVTQMGQEVILRCVPISNHLYFYWYRQILGQKVEFLVSFYNNEISEKSEIFDDQFSVERPDGSNFTLKIRSTKLEDSAMYFCASYEGGAYTGELFFGEGSRLTVL.